A single sample gave rise to the 21 T cell receptor beta chains below, sequenced in a study of regulatory T cells in long-lasting Graves disease. Indicated time point: newly diagnosed GD, antithyroid drugs for less than 3 months. Extracted RNA from PBMCs served as the source of the TCR library. Investigators prepared the TCR beta libraries by applying iRepertoire HTBI primers and Arm-PCR of CDR3 regions. TCRdb used MiXCR to reprocess the multiplex PCR reads, holding one entry per CDR3 protein. The data show over 300,000 distinct CDR3 sequences, about 14% seen once. Sequences were derived from peripheral blood mononuclear cells (PBMCs), sampled at new diagnosis, from a patient treated with antithyroid drugs. The receptors here all came from a female donor with Graves disease.

V usage is TRBV4-1 and J usage is TRBJ2-2, with 12 positions matching TRBD2. The CDR3 consists of 16 residues. Germline V gives CDR1 MGHRA, CDR2 YSYEKL. V lost 2 bases to trimming and J lost 6 bases; unmatched junction nucleotides: 4. The CDR3 sequence is CASSQSLAGGPGELFF. CDR3 coding DNA: TGCGCCAGCAGCCAATCTCTAGCGGGGGGGCCCGGGGAGCTGTTTTTT.

This clonotype has at least ten counts. J is TRBJ1-1 and V is TRBV3-1; D is ambiguous. Trimming stripped 2 bases from V and 4 bases from J, with 8 bases between. Germline loops: CDR1 LGHDT, CDR2 YNNKEL (reference sequence). The CDR3 length is 13 residues. CDR3 sequence reads: CASSQQGGTEAFF. CDR3 bases: TGTGCCAGCAGCCAACAAGGAGGCACTGAAGCTTTCTTT.

Ten or more counts support this clonotype. This sequence joins TRBV29-1 and TRBJ1-2; D is uncertain. The CDR3 covers 13 residues. The germline V and J ends were trimmed by 5 bases and 6 bases, with 16 bases remaining between them. Germline-derived CDR1 and CDR2 are SQVTM and ANQGSEA. In DNA form, the CDR3 reads TGCAGCGTTCCCTCCGGTGGGCATGATGGCTACACCTTC. It is translated as CSVPSGGHDGYTF.

On this clonotype: This could be a read error, since a much larger clone is one nucleotide away. The gene calls are TRBV7-9 and TRBJ2-5; D is tentatively TRBD1 or TRBD2 (6 bases each). In germline, CDR1 is SEHNR, CDR2 FQNEAQ (reference sequence). The CDR3 loop spans 15 amino acids. CDR3 in amino acids: CASSLSGAPRETKYF. CDR3 in DNA: TGTGCCAGCAGCTTATCAGGGGCACCCCGGGAGACCAAGTACTTC.

The chain employs TRBV28 and TRBJ2-7, with TRBD2 identical over 8 bases. The V segment lost 6 bases and the J segment 10 bases; nucleotides outside the gene matches: 8. The CDR3 runs to 12 residues. Germline V gene sequence: CDR1 MDHEN, CDR2 SYDVKM. The CDR3, as DNA: TGTGCCAGCAGCCCCCGGCGGGAGGACCAGTACTTC. Translated, it gives CASSPRREDQYF.

This clonotype was recorded many times. An end of the junction differs from the germline gene, which may be a read error. J is TRBJ2-2 and V is TRBV10-3; 9 nucleotides align to TRBD1. Germline CDR1 reads ENHRY; CDR2 reads SYGVKD. The CDR3 contains 14 residues. CDR3 in amino acids: CATSITGGVGELFF. CDR3 nucleotides: TGTGCCACCAGTATAACAGGGGGCGTCGGGGAGCTGTTTTTT.

The rearrangement joins TRBV14 to TRBJ1-2, with D hard to call. The CDR3 has 13 amino acids. Germline V gene sequence: CDR1 SGHDN, CDR2 FVKESK. Trimming left V 2 bases short and J 4 bases short, with 8 bases between. CDR3 protein: CASSQSAAYGYTF. The CDR3 DNA reads TGTGCCAGCAGCCAAAGTGCGGCCTATGGCTACACCTTC.

The sample holds many counts of this clonotype. This chain links TRBV7-2 with TRBJ1-1; no definite D call. The CDR3 contains 11 residues. CDR1 SGHTA and CDR2 FQGNSA come from the germline V gene. Trimming stripped 5 bases from V and 7 bases from J, with 8 bases between. The CDR3 sequence is CASSITVEAFF. Here the CDR3 DNA reads TGTGCCAGCAGCATTACGGTTGAAGCTTTCTTT.

The V gene is TRBV12-3 or TRBV12-4, the J gene TRBJ1-5; tentative D call: TRBD1 (5 bases). The ends were cut back, 5 bases at V and 0 bases at J, with 11 bases in the middle. The CDR3 is 15 amino acids. The CDR3 region is CASSLRGASNQPQHF. The DNA of the CDR3 is TGTGCCAGCAGTCTGAGAGGGGCTAGCAATCAGCCCCAGCATTTT.

The V and J genes are TRBV5-6 and TRBJ2-7, with D perhaps matching TRBD2 (5 bases). The CDR3 runs to 13 residues. Trimming took off 0 bases at V and 6 bases at J, with 10 bases between the two ends. CDR1 and CDR2 from the germline V gene are SGHDT and YYEEEE. CDR3 nucleotide sequence: TGTGCCAGCAGCTTGGAGAGGGTCTGCGAGCAGTACTTC. Amino acids: CASSLERVCEQYF.

This clonotype showed up many times. J is TRBJ2-1 and V is TRBV3-1; TRBD2 matches 9 bases. Germline values: CDR1 LGHDT, CDR2 YNNKEL (reference sequence). The CDR3 runs to 13 residues. Unmatched junction bases numbered 11, after V lost 5 bases and J lost 15 bases. In DNA form, the CDR3 reads TGTGCCAGCAGCAGGGAGGGAACTAGCGGGCTGTTCTTC. This encodes CASSREGTSGLFF.

This clonotype was counted at least ten times. V is TRBV28 and J is TRBJ1-2; no reliable D call. CDR3 length equals 13 residues. The germline CDR1 and CDR2 sequences are MDHEN and SYDVKM. V lost 0 bases, J lost 2 bases, and 4 bases lay in between. The CDR3 here is CASSLWGNYGYTF. The CDR3 coding sequence is TGTGCCAGCAGTTTATGGGGGAACTATGGCTACACCTTC.

The sample holds many counts of this clonotype. The chain recombines TRBV30 with TRBJ1-5; TRBD1 matches 10 bases. The CDR3 runs 15 residues. Unmatched junction bases numbered 4, after V lost 0 bases and J lost 5 bases. CDR1 is GTSNPN and CDR2 is SVGIG in the germline V gene (reference sequence). DNA of the CDR3: TGTGCCTGGAGTGTCGGGACAGGGGATTATCAGCCCCAGCATTTT. This encodes CAWSVGTGDYQPQHF.

This clonotype has a count of ten or more. The chain recombines TRBV5-1 with TRBJ2-3; D ambiguous. The V end was cut by 6 bases, the J end by 0 bases, with 8 bases between. The germline gives CDR1 SGHRS, CDR2 YFSETQ. This CDR3 is built from 13 residues. CDR3 protein: CASNAVSTDTQYF. The CDR3 coding sequence is TGCGCCAGCAACGCCGTAAGCACAGATACGCAGTATTTT.

This clonotype was seen repeatedly, ten times or more. The chain recombines TRBV20-1 with TRBJ2-5; TRBD1 agrees at 7 bases. Germline CDR1 reads DFQATT; CDR2 reads SNEGSKA (reference sequence). The CDR3 is 14 residues long. Trimming at V came to 4 bases and at J to 5 bases, leaving 10 bases not matched to a gene. CDR3 amino acids: CSAIRRRGPETQYF. In DNA, the CDR3 is TGCAGTGCTATCCGACGAAGGGGGCCGGAGACCCAGTACTTC.

This clonotype was seen only once. V is TRBV12-3 or TRBV12-4 and J is TRBJ2-2; 10 bases are shared with TRBD2. The ends lost 7 bases at V and 6 bases at J; junction bases unmatched: 14. The CDR3 is made up of 17 amino acids. CDR3 in amino acids: CASTRGGLAGVPGELFF. CDR3 sequence (DNA): TGTGCCAGCACCCGAGGGGGGCTAGCGGGAGTTCCCGGGGAGCTGTTTTTT.

This clonotype was found many times. The chain employs TRBV6-1 and TRBJ1-4, with TRBD1 matching 9 bases. Germline V gives CDR1 MNHNS, CDR2 SASEGT. With 7 bases clipped from V and 3 bases from J, the junction kept 6 bases outside the gene matches. This CDR3 has 15 amino acids. CDR3 protein: CASINWDRANEKLFF. DNA for the CDR3: TGTGCCAGCATTAATTGGGACAGGGCTAATGAAAAACTGTTTTTT.

The V and J genes are TRBV27 and TRBJ2-1; no definite D call. The J call may be faulty, since TRBJ2-7 better matches the DNA end. The CDR3 has 10 residues. Germline lookup yields CDR1 MNHEY and CDR2 SMNVEV (reference sequence). The CDR3 nucleotides read TGTGCCAGCAGCCGCGGTTTGCAGTACTTC. Translation: CASSRGLQYF.

The chain carries TRBV12-3 or TRBV12-4 and TRBJ1-3; 9 nucleotides align to TRBD1. The CDR3 length is 15 residues. The J segment lost 7 bases and the V segment lost 5 bases, leaving 9 bases of the junction unmatched. The CDR3 nucleotides read TGTGCCAGCAGTCCGGGACAGGGAGGGGGGAACACCATATATTTT. Protein sequence: CASSPGQGGGNTIYF.

At least ten counts were recorded for this clonotype. This chain links TRBV6-1 with TRBJ2-7, with 12 bases aligning to TRBD2. Germline CDR1 is MNHNS and CDR2 is SASEGT. This CDR3 has 15 residues. Germline trimming cut 7 bases from V and 0 bases from J; bases unmatched to any gene: 4. The chain's CDR3 is CASTKGLAGSYEQYF. CDR3 nucleotide sequence: TGTGCCAGCACCAAGGGACTAGCGGGCTCCTACGAGCAGTACTTC.

To note about this clonotype: This likely reflects a read error, since a far larger clone is one base away. The V and J genes are TRBV27 and TRBJ1-5; 7 bases align to TRBD1. This CDR3 has 14 residues. CDR1 and CDR2 (germline): MNHEY, SMNVEV (reference sequence). CDR3 in DNA: TGTGCCACCAGTTTGGCAGGGGGAAGTCAGCCCCAGCATTTT. This encodes CATSLAGGSQPQHF.